A single T cell receptor (beta chain) is shown here with its context. Its antigen remains unidentified. One entry per CDR3 protein, called by TCRdb with MiXCR from the RACE reads. The sample includes roughly 260,000 distinct CDR3 sequences, about 8.1% seen only once; the top ten take roughly 2.5%. The germline CDR1 and CDR2 sequences are SGHTA and FQGNSA. This CDR3 region has 14 residues. V was trimmed by 3 bases and J by 3 bases, leaving 10 bases between them. The data were obtained in a study of human T cells and chemical hapten exposure. For the study at large: 2% DPC applied to a 2 cm by 2 cm arm area sensitized donors.

Sample time point: pre-sensitization, week 0. Treatment reported: therapeutic diphenylcyclopropenone sensitization with weekly scalp DPC. General observations from the study: Relative to control repertoires, expanded TCRs gave rise to significantly more large CDR3 similarity clusters.

The sequenced sample was whole blood, obtained in connection with sensitization to the hapten diphenylcyclopropenone (DPC). The gene calls are TRBV7-2 and TRBJ2-3; a weak D match, TRBD2 (5 bases). The source is a woman in her forties with alopecia areata. Some clones in this sample may be carry-over from other donors' samples. The CDR3 DNA reads TGTGCCAGCAGCTTGACTACATTTACAGATACGCAGTATTTT. Amino acids: CASSLTTFTDTQYF.